This is a list of T cell receptor beta chains from one sample in a study of shared clonotypes between healthy human individuals. The table came from immunoSEQ multiplex PCR; TCRdb's copy has only in-frame clones and leaves some out. The data contain more than 500,000 clones, approximately 95% of them singletons. The sample comprised naive CD8+ T cells sorted from blood. The receptors here all came from a young woman in good health. Both conserved end residues are part of each CDR3. The D gene is left open where the match is weak. Some rows mark clone size as missing; the rest say once, few, many or name a class of expanded clone.

>-|-|TRBV7-2|TRBJ2-3
TGTGCCAGCAGCTTAGCCCCTAGCGGCACAGATACGCAGTATTTT
CASSLAPSGTDTQYF
>-|-|TRBV19|TRBJ1-3
TGTGCCAGTACAGAACTCTCTGGAAACACCATATATTTT
CASTELSGNTIYF
>-|once|TRBV9|TRBJ2-7
TGTGCCAGCAGCGAGGGGGGAATAACCACCTACGAGCAGTACTTC
CASSEGGITTYEQYF
>TRBD1|-|TRBV28|TRBJ1-2
TGTGCCAGCAGAACCAGGGGGGGGCAGAGCCCTAACTATGGCTACACCTTC
CASRTRGGQSPNYGYTF
>TRBD1|-|TRBV13|TRBJ1-1
TGTGCCAGCAGCTTAGTAGACCCTCCGACAGGGCAGAACACTGAAGCTTTCTTT
CASSLVDPPTGQNTEAFF
>-|-|TRBV25-1|TRBJ2-1
TGTGCCAGCAGTGAATCTATTTTACGACAGGACCCCTACAATGAGCAGTTCTTC
CASSESILRQDPYNEQFF
>-|-|TRBV27|TRBJ2-2
TGTGCCAGCAGACCGGACATCATACCGACCGGGGAGCTGTTTTTT
CASRPDIIPTGELFF
>-|-|TRBV7-9|TRBJ2-7
TGTGCCAGCAGCTCCGACAAGCCATACGAGCAGTACTTC
CASSSDKPYEQYF
>-|-|TRBV7-9|TRBJ2-7
TGTGCCAGCAGCCCATCCTTAACCGGGAAGCTCTACGAGCAGTACTTC
CASSPSLTGKLYEQYF
>-|-|TRBV11-2|TRBJ2-7
TGTGCCAGCAGCTTTACCGGGACAAATTACGAGCAGTACTTC
CASSFTGTNYEQYF
>-|-|TRBV11-2|TRBJ2-3
TGTGCCAGCAGCCGCCCCCCAGATACGCAGTATTTT
CASSRPPDTQYF
>TRBD1|-|TRBV14|TRBJ2-1
TGTGCCAGCAGCCTAGACAGGGTCGGTAATGAGCAGTTCTTC
CASSLDRVGNEQFF
>-|-|TRBV2|TRBJ1-1
TGTGCCAGTCCGACAGCAAACACTGAAGCTTTCTTT
CASPTANTEAFF
>-|-|TRBV5-1|TRBJ1-3
TGCGCCAGCAGCACTCCACAGAGAACGTATTTT
CASSTPQRTYF
>TRBD1|-|TRBV7-8|TRBJ2-7
TGTGCCAGCAGCTCAGGGGGTACCGCCTACGAGCAGTACTTC
CASSSGGTAYEQYF
>TRBD2|-|TRBV7-8|TRBJ2-3
TGTGCCAGCAGCTTAGTACTAGCGCTGGATACGCAGTATTTT
CASSLVLALDTQYF
>-|once|TRBV27|TRBJ1-1
TGTGCCAGCAGTCTCTTGGGTACGACCACTGAAGCTTTCTTT
CASSLLGTTTEAFF
>-|-|TRBV27|TRBJ2-1
TGTGCCAGCAGCCAAATAACTAGCCTCGCTGAGCAGTTCTTC
CASSQITSLAEQFF
>-|-|TRBV25-1|TRBJ1-1
TGTGCCAGCAGTTTACTGACTGAAGCTTTCTTT
CASSLLTEAFF
>TRBD2|-|TRBV27|TRBJ2-1
TGTGCCAGCAGTGTCTCTAGCGGGAGTATATACAATGAGCAGTTCTTC
CASSVSSGSIYNEQFF
>TRBD2|-|TRBV5-6|TRBJ2-7
TGTGCCAGCAGCTTGTGGGTACGGGAGGGCTCCTACGAGCAGTACTTC
CASSLWVREGSYEQYF
>-|-|TRBV28|TRBJ2-2
TGTGCCAGCAGTTTAGACACCGGGGAGCTGTTTTTT
CASSLDTGELFF
>-|-|TRBV29-1|TRBJ1-2
TGCAGCGCCCTGACAGGCTATGGCTACACCTTC
CSALTGYGYTF
>-|-|TRBV7-9|TRBJ1-5
TGTGCCAGCAGCTTATCAGGGGAGGGTAGCAATCAGCCCCAGCATTTT
CASSLSGEGSNQPQHF
>-|once|TRBV7-2|TRBJ1-5
TGTGCCAGCAGCTTAGGCACAGGGAGGACTCAGCCCCAGCATTTT
CASSLGTGRTQPQHF
>-|once|TRBV19|TRBJ2-2
TGTGCCAGTAGTGCCTGGACTGCCGCAGGGGAGCTGTTTTTT
CASSAWTAAGELFF
>-|once|TRBV5-6|TRBJ2-2
TGTGCCAGCAGCTTGGCCCTAGCTGACACCGGGGAGCTGTTTTTT
CASSLALADTGELFF
>-|-|TRBV6-5|TRBJ2-7
TGTGCCAGCAGTTACCAAAATGGGGTCGAGCAGTACTTC
CASSYQNGVEQYF
>-|-|TRBV28|TRBJ2-2
TGTGCCAGCAGTTTATTTCGGGTCGGGGAGCTGTTTTTT
CASSLFRVGELFF
>-|-|TRBV28|TRBJ1-5
TGTGCCAGCAGTTTTTTTTACCTGAGCAATCAGCCCCAGCATTTT
CASSFFYLSNQPQHF
>-|-|TRBV27|TRBJ1-3
TGTGCCAGCAGTTTATCGGTAAATGGATGGGAATCTGGAAACACCATATATTTT
CASSLSVNGWESGNTIYF
>-|once|TRBV6-5|TRBJ2-7
TGTGCCAGCAGTTATCAAGGGACGGCAACCTACGAGCAGTACTTC
CASSYQGTATYEQYF
>TRBD2|-|TRBV9|TRBJ2-1
TGTGCCAGCAGCCGAGAACTAGCGGGAGACAATGAGCAGTTCTTC
CASSRELAGDNEQFF
>TRBD1|-|TRBV27|TRBJ2-7
TGTGCCAGCAGGCCTGGTCAGGGGGCCCCTTTTCGGGAGCAGTACTTC
CASRPGQGAPFREQYF
>TRBD1|-|TRBV5-1|TRBJ2-7
TGCGCCAGCAGCCAAGGGACAGGGGTCCCCTACGAGCAGTACTTC
CASSQGTGVPYEQYF
>-|-|TRBV4-1|TRBJ1-4
TGCGCCAGCAGCCAAGGTTGGGGGACAACTAATGAAAAACTGTTTTTT
CASSQGWGTTNEKLFF
>TRBD1|-|TRBV28|TRBJ1-1
TGTGCCAGCACCTTCGGGACAGGACGGGGGGCTTTCTTT
CASTFGTGRGAFF
>-|-|TRBV6-4|TRBJ1-1
TGTGCCAGCAGTGACGTAGACCGCGGCCCTTTAGGAGACACTGAAGCTTTCTTT
CASSDVDRGPLGDTEAFF
>-|-|TRBV29-1|TRBJ2-1
TGCAGCGTTGAAGTAGGCGGCGGGGATTTCATAAGGCAGTTCTTC
CSVEVGGGDFIRQFF
>TRBD2|once|TRBV6-1|TRBJ2-1
TGTGCCATCCGACTAGCGGGCTACAATGAGCAGTTCTTC
CAIRLAGYNEQFF
>TRBD1|once|TRBV7-9|TRBJ2-3
TGTGCCAGCAGCTTGGGACAGGGGATAGATACGCAGTATTTT
CASSLGQGIDTQYF
>-|-|TRBV28|TRBJ2-7
TGTGCCAGCAGGCGGCCCCACTGGGAGCAGTACTTC
CASRRPHWEQYF
>TRBD2|-|TRBV7-6|TRBJ2-1
TGTGCCAGCAGCTTAAGTGGACTAGCGTCGGACAATGAGCAGTTCTTC
CASSLSGLASDNEQFF
>-|once|TRBV5-4|TRBJ1-2
TGTGCCAGCAGCGTCGATAGGGGCACGTGGGGATACACCTTC
CASSVDRGTWGYTF
>TRBD1|-|TRBV28|TRBJ2-1
TGTGCCAGCAGCACGACAGGGTATGAGCAGTTCTTC
CASSTTGYEQFF
>TRBD2|-|TRBV19|TRBJ2-1
TGTGCCAGTAGTGTTAAGCGGGAAGCCTACAATGAGCAGTTCTTC
CASSVKREAYNEQFF
>TRBD1|-|TRBV2|TRBJ2-7
TGTGCCAGCAGCCAAGGGACAGTGGGACCTACCGAGCAGTACTTC
CASSQGTVGPTEQYF